Following are 8 T cell receptor beta chains from one sample sequenced in a study of early T cells in non-severe SARS-CoV-2 infection. MiXCR was run by TCRdb on the 5' RACE reads, yielding one entry per CDR3 protein. The sample has under 85,000 distinct CDR3 sequences, 12% seen once. Source material: whole blood. Receptor source: an adult who was a healthcare worker with PCR-confirmed SARS-CoV-2 infection or an uninfected control (not recorded which).

This clonotype was observed a handful of times. The chain joins TRBV5-5 to TRBJ2-2, with TRBD1 identical over 7 bases. V gave up 3 bases and J gave up 3 bases; unmatched junction bases: 5. CDR3 length: 15 amino acids. The germline V gene encodes CDR1 SGHKS and CDR2 YYEKEE (reference sequence). CDR3 in amino acids: CASSSTGVDTGELFF. The CDR3 region has the DNA TGTGCCAGCAGCTCTACAGGGGTGGACACCGGGGAGCTGTTTTTT.

This sequence joins TRBV7-6 and TRBJ2-1; 9 bases match TRBD2. The V gene's germline CDR1 is SGHVS and CDR2 FNYEAQ. V was clipped by 0 bases and J by 8 bases; unmatched bases: 11. The CDR3 consists of 17 residues. CDR3 nucleotide sequence: TGTGCCAGCAGCTTAGCGAAGGGTTGGACTAGCGAGGATGAGCAGTTCTTC. This encodes CASSLAKGWTSEDEQFF.

This clonotype was seen repeatedly, ten times or more. CDR3 nucleotides: TGTGCCAGCAGCTTAGTCGGGGGCCTGCGCCTCTACAATGAGCAGTTCTTC. Translated: CASSLVGGLRLYNEQFF. The V call is TRBV7-2, the J call TRBJ2-1, with D possibly called TRBD1 or TRBD2 (6 bases each). The V end lost 1 base, the J end lost 3 bases, and 16 bases lay between the germline ends. In germline, CDR1 is SGHTA, CDR2 FQGNSA. The length of the CDR3 is 17 residues.

This clonotype was counted at least ten times. The CDR3 protein is CASSESGSYNEQFF. DNA for the CDR3: TGTGCCAGCAGTGAATCAGGGTCGTACAATGAGCAGTTCTTC. V usage is TRBV2 and J usage is TRBJ2-1, with a weak D call TRBD1 (5 bases). The CDR3 consists of 14 residues. The germline CDR1 and CDR2 sequences are SNHLY and FYNNEI. Trimming took off 2 bases at V and 4 bases at J, with 9 bases between the two ends.

This chain uses TRBV11-2 with TRBJ2-2; D gene uncertain. Germline CDR1 is SGHAT and CDR2 is FQNNGV. The CDR3 totals 14 residues. The V end was cut by 8 bases, the J end by 2 bases, with 12 bases between. CDR3 sequence reads: CASDRRTNTGELFF. CDR3 nucleotides: TGTGCCAGCGATAGACGTACAAACACCGGGGAGCTGTTTTTT.

This clonotype was picked up a small number of times. V is TRBV20-1 and J is TRBJ2-7; TRBD1 might be the D (5 bases). The V gene lost 2 bases and the J gene lost 5 bases, with 13 bases spanning the gap. From germline, CDR1 is DFQATT and CDR2 SNEGSKA (reference sequence). This CDR3 is 13 amino acids long. The CDR3 spells CSARSGFPHEQYF. The DNA for the CDR3 is TGCAGTGCTAGATCAGGGTTCCCACACGAGCAGTACTTC.

This clonotype was seen a handful of times. The chain couples TRBV28 to TRBJ2-3; 8 nucleotides align to TRBD2. V was pared by 4 bases and J by 1 base, with 7 bases of the junction left unmatched. Germline lookup yields CDR1 MDHEN and CDR2 SYDVKM. The CDR3 totals 16 residues. The CDR3 reads CASSSLSGTGTDTQYF. The CDR3 DNA follows: TGTGCCAGCAGTTCCCTTAGCGGGACCGGCACAGATACGCAGTATTTT.

DNA for the CDR3: TGTGCCAGCAGCGTAGAGGTGAGCGGCCGGGCGCAGTATTTT. This encodes CASSVEVSGRAQYF. The chain combines TRBV12-3 or TRBV12-4 with TRBJ2-3; tentatively, D is TRBD2 (5 bases). Trimming cost V 6 bases and J 10 bases, with 20 bases left between them. This CDR3 is 14 amino acids long.